This TCR beta chain stems from a study of T cell responses to AZD1222 COVID-19 vaccine (dated by TCRdb to 2020 to 2023). About the full investigation: TCR sequencing covered fewer than 250 trial participants: 200 to 210 given two doses of AZD1222 and some 25 given two doses of MenACWY control vaccine. Enrollment into the trials was organized by age into subgroups of 18-55, 56-69 and 70-plus years, and those subgroups contained about 160, 30 and 59 TCR-sequenced participants, respectively.

The full study reports these points: The 56-69-year group was small, and its depth increase did not reach significance, likely because of low power. Because no day 14 peak-response samples were available, the repertoires could be characterized only after the peak T cell response. Conclusions about previously exposed vaccinees are limited, since just five or six AZD1222 recipients were seropositive for SARS-CoV-2 at baseline. Participants were mostly white British and included more females than males, and it was suggested by the authors that clonal diversity may have been underestimated. After two AZD1222 doses, both the breadth and the depth of spike-specific TCRs were significantly higher than at day 0 and than in MenACWY recipients. The vaccine-associated CD4 TCRs covered the entire spike protein, and the dominant responses fell in regions 160-218 and 743-854. Reportedly, close to half of the unique spike-specific TCRs recognized epitopes lying outside the regions that are mutated in the B.1.351 and B.1.1.7 variants.

The CDR3 regions of human TCRbeta chains were subjected to immunosequencing. As for how the authors treated the data: Repertoire TCRs were matched against a reference library of SARS-CoV-2-specific TCRs generated with the MIRA antigen-specificity platform. Breadth was defined as the fraction of unique TCRs that were SARS-CoV-2-associated. Depth was defined as the fraction of total T cells that were SARS-CoV-2-associated. Using the MIRA data, each spike-specific TCR was mapped to the spike region that the TCR reacts to and placed in a CD4 or CD8 class. Log10-transformed breadth and depth values were compared by one-way ANOVA with Sidak's multiple comparisons tests. TCRdb obtained this table from immuneACCESS and retained in-frame rearrangements with V and J assigned. These tables miss some clones; where compared with another copy, unresolved V genes account for less than half of the shortfall, and the remainder is unexplained. V and J calls and clone size are those listed in that table; D and trimming were worked out from the DNA. This sample has under 200,000 clones in its table, and 85% to 95% of those were observed once. About 4% of the sample lies in the top ten.

The germline V gene (reference sequence) gives CDR1 as MNHEY and CDR2 as SMNVEV. V ends up 6 bases short and J 4 bases short, with an unmatched junction base count of 1. The CDR3 numbers 13 residues from cysteine through phenylalanine. Only the CDR3 DNA is retained, 39 bases long and in frame from the first base. A word on this clone: Its recognized antigen is unknown. It has no much larger one-base neighbor in the sample; base qualities were not kept.

What the time point label conveys for this sample: about 28 days (+/-7) after the second vaccine dose. This specimen's treatment or condition label, per the study, means: meningococcal conjugate vaccine given as trial control. Vaccinee samples were obtained from the UK trials COV001 and COV002, which included a single-blind randomized controlled phase 2/3 trial of AZD1222 (ChAdOx1 nCoV-19) in healthy adults. For TCRbeta chain sequencing, PBMC samples from trial participants were taken at day 0 and at day 28 after the second dose. This receptor chain uses TRBV27 and TRBJ2-1; 9 of the junction bases match TRBD2. This sequence was found in an adult who received the MenACWY meningococcal vaccine as a control. Sequencing used peripheral blood, obtained 28 days after the second dose of the MenACWY control vaccine. The DNA sequence is TGTGCCAGCAGGCTAGCGGGGTACAATGAGCAGTTCTTC. It encodes CASRLAGYNEQFF.